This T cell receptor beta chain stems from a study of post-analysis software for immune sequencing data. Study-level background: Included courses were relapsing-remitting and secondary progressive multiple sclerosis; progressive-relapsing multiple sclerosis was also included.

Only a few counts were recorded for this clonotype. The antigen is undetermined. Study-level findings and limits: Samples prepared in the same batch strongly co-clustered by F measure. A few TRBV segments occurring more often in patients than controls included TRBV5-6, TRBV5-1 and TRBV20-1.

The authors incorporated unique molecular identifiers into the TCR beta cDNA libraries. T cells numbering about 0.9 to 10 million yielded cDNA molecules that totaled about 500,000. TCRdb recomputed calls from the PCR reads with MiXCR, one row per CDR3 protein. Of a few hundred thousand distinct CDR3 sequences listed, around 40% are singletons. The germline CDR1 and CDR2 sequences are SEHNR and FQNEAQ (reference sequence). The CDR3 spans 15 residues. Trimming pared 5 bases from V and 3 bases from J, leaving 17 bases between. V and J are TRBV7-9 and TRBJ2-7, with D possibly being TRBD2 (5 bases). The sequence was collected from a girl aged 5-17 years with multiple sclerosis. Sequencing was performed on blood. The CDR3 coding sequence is TGTGCCAGCAGCGCCCCCGGGATAGCACGCTACGAGCAGTACTTC. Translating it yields CASSAPGIARYEQYF.